This TCR beta chain was identified during a study of cytomegalovirus exposure and HLA in healthy donors. Study outcomes and limitations: Listed as cytomegalovirus-associated were 150 or so TCR beta chains. Later, TCR association rates were found to vary by HLA locus, highest for DRB1 and lowest for HLA-C. Presence/absence comparisons presumed near-even sequencing depth among donors.

CDR3 length: 17 residues. The germline CDR1 and CDR2 sequences are LNHNV and YYDKDF (reference sequence). Trimming stripped 1 base from V and 5 bases from J, with 18 bases between. Concerning this clone itself: Its matching antigen is unknown.

13 Jbeta primers and 60 Vbeta primers were used for the PCR. The repertoire was sequenced with immunoSEQ multiplex PCR; TCRdb's copy has only in-frame clones and lacks some. The table lists around 77,000 clones. Sequencing was done on a sample of PBMCs. The genes are TRBV15 and TRBJ1-5, with D perhaps matching TRBD1 (5 bases). The sequence derives from a man in his fifties or sixties in good health and CMV-seropositive. The chain's CDR3 is CATSRGTGEGRYQPQHF. The DNA of the CDR3 is TGTGCCACCAGCAGAGGGACGGGGGAAGGACGTTATCAGCCCCAGCATTTT.